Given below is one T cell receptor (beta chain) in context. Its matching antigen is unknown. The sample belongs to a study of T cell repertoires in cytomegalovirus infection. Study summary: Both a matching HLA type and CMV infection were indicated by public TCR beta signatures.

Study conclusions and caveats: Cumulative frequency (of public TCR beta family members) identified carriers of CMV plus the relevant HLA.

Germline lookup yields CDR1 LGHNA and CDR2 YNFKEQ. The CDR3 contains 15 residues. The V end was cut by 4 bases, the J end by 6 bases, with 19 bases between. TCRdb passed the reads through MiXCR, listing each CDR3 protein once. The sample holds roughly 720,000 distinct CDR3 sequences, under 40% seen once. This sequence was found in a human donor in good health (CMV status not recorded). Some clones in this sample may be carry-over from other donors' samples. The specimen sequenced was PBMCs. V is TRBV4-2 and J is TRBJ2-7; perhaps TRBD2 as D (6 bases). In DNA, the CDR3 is TGTGCCAGCAGCCCCGATCGGTCGGGACTTACCGAGCAGTACTTC. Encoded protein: CASSPDRSGLTEQYF.